This paragraph reports one TCR beta chain. Its antigen remains unidentified. This entry is derived from a study of OX40 agonist ivuxolimab in advanced cancers. Some clones are missing from TCRdb's copy, which holds only in-frame ones; the method was immunoSEQ multiplex PCR. The profile covers 90,000 to 120,000 clones, with 75% to 95% appearing a single time and 1% to 1.5% taken by the ten largest. Per germline, CDR1 LNHDA and CDR2 SQIVND (reference sequence). CDR3 length: 14 residues. V was cut by 3 bases and J by 6 bases, with 14 bases left in between. General study findings and limits: Certain nonresponders additionally had low normalized T-cell clonal expansion.

The specimen comprised CD4+ or CD8+ T cells sorted from blood, sampled in a trial of the OX40 agonist ivuxolimab. This clonotype was obtained from an adult with an advanced solid tumor such as melanoma, head and neck, liver or kidney cancer. The rearrangement joins TRBV19 to TRBJ1-2; maybe TRBD1 (5 bases). This chain's CDR3 is CASSIAGTFNGYTF. The CDR3 DNA reads TGTGCCAGTAGTATCGCAGGGACCTTTAATGGCTACACCTTC.